Each of the 25 T cell receptor beta chains below was sequenced from the same sample in a study of T cells in Graves' hyperthyroidism and ophthalmopathy. Researchers amplified the TCR beta CDR3 regions from RNA transcripts. During a first-round RT-PCR of the TCR CDR3, the HTBI primer set was used. TCRdb used MiXCR to reprocess the multiplex PCR reads, holding one entry per CDR3 protein. This sample has about 590,000 distinct CDR3 sequences, with 15% to 18% found just once. Sequenced input: blood. All receptors derive from a woman aged 25 to 39 with Graves' hyperthyroidism.

The table lists this clonotype with many counts. The CDR3 sequence: CATGAGSADTQYF. DNA for the CDR3: TGTGCCACCGGAGCAGGGTCGGCAGATACGCAGTATTTT. The chain has TRBV24-1 and TRBJ2-3; tentatively, D is TRBD1 (5 bases). CDR3 length equals 13 residues. Trimming pared 9 bases from V and 4 bases from J, leaving 13 bases between. Germline V gene sequence: CDR1 KGHDR, CDR2 SFDVKD.

This chain connects TRBV20-1 to TRBJ2-1, with TRBD2 identical over 7 bases. Germline CDR1 and CDR2: DFQATT and SNEGSKA (reference sequence). Germline trimming cut 1 base from V and 6 bases from J; bases unmatched to any gene: 3. The CDR3 loop spans 13 amino acids. The CDR3 nucleotides are TGCAGTGCTAGAGGGACTAGGGGCAATGAGCAGTTCTTC. Translating gives CSARGTRGNEQFF.

This clonotype was detected ten times or more. The chain recombines TRBV5-1 with TRBJ1-5; D not resolved. The CDR3 contains 15 residues. Germline loops: CDR1 SGHRS, CDR2 YFSETQ. With 1 base removed from V and 2 bases from J, the gap between germline ends came to 10 bases. The CDR3 DNA follows: TGCGCCAGCAGCTTGTCGGCGAGTGGCAATCAGCCCCAGCATTTT. Its protein product is CASSLSASGNQPQHF.

Many counts were recorded for this clonotype. The gene calls are TRBV28 and TRBJ2-3; tentative D call: TRBD1 (6 bases). Germline V gene lookup returns CDR1 MDHEN and CDR2 SYDVKM. Trimming removed 6 bases at V and 1 base at J, with 14 bases between. The CDR3 consists of 15 residues. The CDR3 DNA reads as TGTGCCAGCAGACAAGTAGAGGGGGGCACAGATACGCAGTATTTT. It encodes CASRQVEGGTDTQYF. Drawing the rest from reference TRBV28 and TRBJ2-3, the complete variable domain is DVKVTQSSRYLVKRTGEKVFLECVQDMDHENMFWYRQDPGLGLRLIYFSYDVKMKEKGDIPEGYSVSREKKERFSLILESASTNQTSMYLCASRQVEGGTDTQYFGPGTRLTVL.

The rearrangement joins TRBV29-1 to TRBJ2-2; D remains unclear. V lost 2 bases and J 4 bases, leaving 5 bases between the germline ends. Germline-derived CDR1 and CDR2 are SQVTM and ANQGSEA. This CDR3 has 12 residues. CDR3 nucleotides: TGCAGCGTTGAAAGGAGCACCGGGGAGCTGTTTTTT. It specifies CSVERSTGELFF.

A few counts support this clonotype. CDR3 sequence (DNA): TGTGCCAGTAGTAACTCGGACGGATCGTTAGAGACCCAGTACTTC. Residues: CASSNSDGSLETQYF. The chain links TRBV19 to TRBJ2-5; unclear D gene. The ends were cut back, 4 bases at V and 4 bases at J, with 16 bases in the middle. The CDR3 has 15 residues. Germline V gene data show CDR1 as LNHDA and CDR2 as SQIVND (reference sequence).

This clonotype turned up a few times. The chain couples TRBV12-3 or TRBV12-4 to TRBJ1-1, with D uncertain. V lost 3 bases, J lost 2 bases, and 13 bases lay in between. This CDR3 has 15 amino acids. CDR3 region: CASSFRRRENTEAFF. CDR3 sequence (DNA): TGTGCCAGCAGTTTTCGCCGTAGGGAAAACACTGAAGCTTTCTTT.

This clonotype was recorded at least ten times. The chain carries TRBV7-8 and TRBJ2-7, with D possibly TRBD1 on 6 matching bases. CDR1 SGHVS and CDR2 FQNEAQ come from the germline V gene. The CDR3 runs 15 residues. Trimming took 5 bases from V and 1 from J, leaving 15 bases between them. CDR3 nucleotides: TGTGCCAGCAGCCAAAACCAAGGGGGTTCCTACGAGCAGTACTTC. This gives the protein CASSQNQGGSYEQYF.

This chain connects TRBV27 to TRBJ2-1, with a weak D call TRBD2 (6 bases). The germline V gene encodes CDR1 MNHEY and CDR2 SMNVEV (reference sequence). The V and J ends lost 7 bases and 0 bases respectively, with 13 bases between them. This CDR3 is built from 15 residues. CDR3 sequence reads: CASNPRGFSYNEQFF. The CDR3 DNA is TGTGCCAGCAATCCTCGGGGGTTCTCCTACAATGAGCAGTTCTTC.

This clonotype was counted between two and nine times. The chain employs TRBV7-8 and TRBJ2-1, with 7 bases aligning to TRBD2. This CDR3 comprises 15 residues. Trimming took 1 base from V and 5 from J; bases not matched to a gene: 5. CDR1 is SGHVS and CDR2 is FQNEAQ in the germline V gene. In DNA, the CDR3 is TGTGCCAGCAGCTTAGTCCGCGGGAGCAACAATGAGCAGTTCTTC. Protein product: CASSLVRGSNNEQFF. Combining the CDR3 with reference TRBV7-8 and TRBJ2-1 gives the whole variable domain GAGVSQSPRYKVAKRGQDVALRCDPISGHVSLFWYQQALGQGPEFLTYFQNEAQLDKSGLPSDRFFAERPEGSVSTLKIQRTQQEDSAVYLCASSLVRGSNNEQFFGPGTRLTVL.

This clonotype was seen a handful of times. The J gene is TRBJ2-3, the V gene TRBV20-1; the D is unclear. The V gene lost 7 bases and the J gene lost 0 bases, with 20 bases spanning the gap. CDR3 length equals 16 residues. Germline V lookup: CDR1 DFQATT, CDR2 SNEGSKA (reference sequence). Here the CDR3 reads CSVGRSPAGSTDTQYF. The CDR3, as DNA: TGCAGTGTGGGCCGGTCACCCGCCGGAAGCACAGATACGCAGTATTTT.

V is TRBV9 and J is TRBJ2-2, with D unresolved. The V gene lost 1 base and the J gene lost 4 bases, with 11 bases spanning the gap. The germline V gene encodes CDR1 SGDLS and CDR2 YYNGEE. CDR3 length: 15 residues. This CDR3 reads CASSVYLSPTGELFF. As DNA, the CDR3 is TGTGCCAGCAGCGTATATCTTAGCCCCACCGGGGAGCTGTTTTTT.

This clonotype has just a few counts. This chain links TRBV27 with TRBJ1-4; unclear D gene. V was pared by 8 bases and J by 2 bases, with 12 bases between. The CDR3 sequence is 14 residues long. Germline CDR1 is MNHEY and CDR2 is SMNVEV (reference sequence). CDR3 in DNA: TGTGCCAGCCAGAGAGTCGGGACTAATGAAAAACTGTTTTTT. Translation: CASQRVGTNEKLFF.

This clonotype was seen ten or more times. The chain recombines TRBV12-5 with TRBJ2-1; D is tentatively TRBD1 or TRBD2 (5 bases each). Trimming cost V 6 bases and J 9 bases, with 18 bases left between them. CDR1 is LGHNT and CDR2 is FRNRAP in the germline V gene. The CDR3 consists of 14 residues. The chain's CDR3 is CASGGDGTRREQFF. The CDR3, as DNA: TGTGCTAGTGGGGGGGACGGGACCAGACGTGAGCAGTTCTTC. Looking up the rest from reference TRBV12-5 and TRBJ2-1 gives the full variable domain: DARVTQTPRHKVTEMGQEVTMRCQPILGHNTVFWYRQTMMQGLELLAYFRNRAPLDDSGMPKDRFSAEMPDATLATLKIQPSEPRDSAVYFCASGGDGTRREQFFGPGTRLTVL.

The table lists this clonotype with many counts. The chain joins TRBV20-1 to TRBJ2-1, with TRBD2 matching over 7 bases. V dropped 4 bases and J dropped 10; count of bases not matched to a gene: 10. The CDR3 covers 13 residues. In germline, CDR1 is DFQATT, CDR2 SNEGSKA (reference sequence). DNA of the CDR3: TGCAGTGCTACCTACCGGCGGGAGTGGGAGCAGTTCTTC. Translating gives CSATYRREWEQFF.

This clonotype came up a few times. This may come from a read error, since a much larger clone is one base off. The chain carries TRBV7-3 and TRBJ2-3; D gene unclear. This CDR3 contains 13 residues. Germline V gene data show CDR1 as SGHTA and CDR2 as FQGTGA. CDR3 loop: CASSLIDTDAQYF. The CDR3 nucleotides are TGTGCCAGCAGCTTAATCGACACAGATGCGCAGTATTTT.

Only a few counts were recorded for this clonotype. The V gene is TRBV18, the J gene TRBJ2-5; D remains unclear. The V end lost 1 base, the J end lost 1 base, and 7 bases lay between the germline ends. The CDR3 covers 14 residues. The V gene's germline CDR1 is KGHSH and CDR2 LQKENI. In nucleotides, the CDR3 is TGTGCCAGCTCACCACAGGGCGCCCAAGAGACCCAGTACTTC. Translating it yields CASSPQGAQETQYF.

The sample holds a few counts of this clonotype. The chain couples TRBV3-1 to TRBJ2-7, with 10 bases identical to TRBD2. V was clipped by 4 bases and J by 4 bases; unmatched bases: 7. The CDR3 has 15 residues. Germline V gives CDR1 LGHDT, CDR2 YNNKEL (reference sequence). CDR3: CASSPVAGGKYEQYF. The CDR3 coding sequence is TGTGCCAGCAGCCCCGTAGCGGGAGGCAAATACGAGCAGTACTTC.

This clonotype appeared many times. The chain joins TRBV2 to TRBJ2-7, with D perhaps TRBD1 or TRBD2 (6 bases each). V lost 8 bases and J 5 bases, leaving 13 bases between the germline ends. Germline-derived CDR1 and CDR2 are SNHLY and FYNNEI. CDR3 length equals 12 residues. Here the CDR3 DNA reads TGTGCCAGCGTTGGGGGGCTCGACGAGCAGTACTTC. Its protein is CASVGGLDEQYF.

Ten or more counts support this clonotype. V and J are TRBV2 and TRBJ1-5; no reliable D call. CDR1 and CDR2 (germline): SNHLY, FYNNEI. There are 16 residues in the CDR3. Trimming removed 4 bases at V and 4 bases at J, with 17 bases between. CDR3: CASSVFWAEVNQPQHF. CDR3 sequence (DNA): TGTGCCAGCAGTGTTTTCTGGGCTGAAGTAAATCAGCCCCAGCATTTT.

This clonotype showed up many times. CDR3 protein: CSVGEGNEQFF. CDR3 DNA: TGCAGCGTTGGTGAGGGGAATGAGCAGTTCTTC. The chain is built from TRBV29-1 and TRBJ2-1, with D perhaps TRBD1 or TRBD2 (5 bases each). V lost 4 bases, J lost 7 bases, and 8 bases lay in between. Germline loops: CDR1 SQVTM, CDR2 ANQGSEA. The CDR3 sequence is 11 residues long.

Ten or more counts support this clonotype. This sequence joins TRBV20-1 and TRBJ2-3, with 8 bases matching TRBD1. CDR3 length equals 15 residues. V was clipped by 5 bases and J by 0 bases; unmatched bases: 7. Germline CDR1 and CDR2: DFQATT and SNEGSKA (reference sequence). The CDR3: CSAPGGRESTDTQYF. The CDR3 DNA reads as TGCAGTGCTCCAGGGGGCCGAGAGAGCACAGATACGCAGTATTTT.

This chain uses TRBV6-5 with TRBJ2-5; D assignment may be TRBD1 or TRBD2 (5 bases each). Trimming cost V 2 bases and J 5 bases, with 15 bases left between them. Germline assignment: CDR1 MNHEY and CDR2 SVGAGI. This CDR3 has 15 residues. CDR3: CASSYGTGITETQYF. The CDR3 nucleotides are TGTGCCAGCAGTTACGGGACCGGGATCACGGAGACCCAGTACTTC.

This clonotype showed up just a few times. The chain combines TRBV20-1 with TRBJ2-7; 9 bases agree with TRBD1. Germline loops: CDR1 DFQATT, CDR2 SNEGSKA (reference sequence). The CDR3 has 14 residues. V shed 6 bases, J shed 3 bases, and the junction held 9 bases outside the gene matches. The CDR3: CSALVWDRDYEQYF. The CDR3 nucleotides are TGCAGTGCCCTAGTGTGGGACAGGGACTACGAGCAGTACTTC.

The J gene is TRBJ2-3, the V gene TRBV7-9; possible D gene TRBD2, 5 bases. The CDR3 covers 17 residues. V dropped 1 base and J dropped 2 bases, with 16 bases sitting between them. Germline V CDR1 and CDR2: SEHNR, FQNEAQ (reference sequence). CDR3 nucleotide sequence: TGTGCCAGCAGCTTAGGGCGCCAGGTGGGAGTCACAGATACGCAGTATTTT. As protein: CASSLGRQVGVTDTQYF. The whole variable domain, filled in from reference TRBV7-9 and TRBJ2-3, reads DTGVSQNPRHKITKRGQNVTFRCDPISEHNRLYWYRQTLGQGPEFLTYFQNEAQLEKSRLLSDRFSAERPKGSFSTLEIQRTEQGDSAMYLCASSLGRQVGVTDTQYFGPGTRLTVL.